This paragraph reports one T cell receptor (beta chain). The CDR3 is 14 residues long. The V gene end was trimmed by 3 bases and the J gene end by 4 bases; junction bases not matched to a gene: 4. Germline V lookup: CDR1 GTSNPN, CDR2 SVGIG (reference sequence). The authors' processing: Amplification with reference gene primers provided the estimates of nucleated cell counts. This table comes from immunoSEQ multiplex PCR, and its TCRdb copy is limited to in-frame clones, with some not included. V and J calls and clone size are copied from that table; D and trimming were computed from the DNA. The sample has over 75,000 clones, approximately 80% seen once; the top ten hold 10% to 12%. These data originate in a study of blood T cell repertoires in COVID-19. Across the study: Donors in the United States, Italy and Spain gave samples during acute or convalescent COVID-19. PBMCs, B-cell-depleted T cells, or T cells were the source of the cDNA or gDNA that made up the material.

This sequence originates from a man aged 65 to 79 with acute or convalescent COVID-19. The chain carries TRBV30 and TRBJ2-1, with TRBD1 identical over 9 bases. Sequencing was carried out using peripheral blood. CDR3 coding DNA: TGTGCCTGGAGGGCGACAGGGGGGTACAATGAGCAGTTCTTC. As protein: CAWRATGGYNEQFF.